A single sample is the source of the 30 T cell receptor beta chains below, sequenced in a study of blood T cell repertoires in COVID-19. Libraries were prepared by immunoSEQ multiplex PCR; TCRdb keeps only in-frame clonotypes and omits some of them. The table has around 110,000 clones, 75% to 95% seen once. The sequencing sample was made of peripheral blood. The source is a human donor with active COVID-19. The donor label of this sample is uncertain.

The chain combines TRBV5-1 with TRBJ2-2; D uncertain. V dropped 0 bases and J dropped 0 bases, with 3 bases sitting between them. CDR1 and CDR2 (germline): SGHRS, YFSETQ. The CDR3 is made up of 14 amino acids. The CDR3: CASSLAANTGELFF. The CDR3 DNA follows: TGCGCCAGCAGCTTGGCGGCGAACACCGGGGAGCTGTTTTTT.

This chain joins TRBV6-5 and TRBJ2-5, with D possibly matching TRBD1 (6 bases). V lost 3 bases and J lost 7, with 21 bases in between. The CDR3 length is 16 residues. Germline V gene sequence: CDR1 MNHEY, CDR2 SVGAGI. CDR3 loop: CASSYQARDRLGTQYF. CDR3 DNA: TGTGCCAGCAGTTATCAAGCTAGAGACAGGCTCGGGACCCAGTACTTC.

The chain uses TRBV5-6 and TRBJ1-4; the match to TRBD1 covers 7 bases. This CDR3 has 16 residues. Germline values: CDR1 SGHDT, CDR2 YYEEEE. The J segment lost 2 bases and the V segment lost 2 bases, leaving 6 bases of the junction unmatched. For the CDR3, the DNA is TGTGCCAGCAGCTTCGACAGGGCTCGTACTAATGAAAAACTGTTTTTT. Its protein product is CASSFDRARTNEKLFF.

The chain is built from TRBV2 and TRBJ1-1; 8 bases agree with TRBD1. CDR1 is SNHLY and CDR2 is FYNNEI in the germline V gene. This CDR3 is 14 amino acids long. V lost 1 base to trimming and J lost 7 bases; unmatched junction nucleotides: 5. The DNA of the CDR3 is TGTGCCAGCAGTGAAGACAGGGGGATATTTGAAGCTTTCTTT. Protein product: CASSEDRGIFEAFF.

The chain joins TRBV7-2 to TRBJ2-5, with D maybe TRBD1 (5 bases). CDR1 is SGHTA, CDR2 FQGNSA, per germline. V dropped 2 bases and J dropped 9 bases, with 13 bases sitting between them. The CDR3 is made up of 13 amino acids. The CDR3 is CASSLNRQSPQYF. CDR3 sequence (DNA): TGTGCCAGCAGCTTAAATCGACAGTCCCCCCAGTACTTC.

The chain combines TRBV3-1 (or the pseudogene TRBV3-2) with TRBJ2-2; 12 bases fit TRBD2. Germline CDR1 reads LGHDT; CDR2 reads YNNKEL (reference sequence). V was pared by 2 bases and J by 0 bases, with 10 bases of the junction left unmatched. The CDR3 is 20 residues long. As DNA, the CDR3 is TGTGCCAGCAGCCAATGGGGGACTAGCGGGTCTCCCGCGAACACCGGGGAGCTGTTTTTT. Its protein is CASSQWGTSGSPANTGELFF.

The chain couples TRBV19 to TRBJ2-7; 9 bases line up with TRBD1. The V gene end was trimmed by 5 bases and the J gene end by 2 bases; junction bases not matched to a gene: 4. This CDR3 has 14 residues. Germline V gene sequence: CDR1 LNHDA, CDR2 SQIVND (reference sequence). As DNA, the CDR3 is TGTGCCAGTAGTCCAAACAGGGGGCCCTACGAGCAGTACTTC. It codes for CASSPNRGPYEQYF.

The rearrangement joins TRBV6-2 or TRBV6-3 to TRBJ2-2, with 11 bases identical to TRBD2. The CDR3 has 17 residues. V lost 6 bases and J lost 2; bases outside the gene matches: 8. Germline V gene sequence: CDR1 MNHEY, CDR2 SVGEGT. The CDR3 here is CASSKTGLAANTGELFF. The CDR3, as DNA: TGTGCCAGCAGCAAAACGGGACTAGCGGCAAACACCGGGGAGCTGTTTTTT.

This clone appeared a few times. This sequence joins TRBV9 and TRBJ2-1; 10 nucleotides line up with TRBD1. V lost 4 bases, J lost 8 bases, and 3 bases stayed unmatched. CDR3 length: 13 residues. Germline V lookup: CDR1 SGDLS, CDR2 YYNGEE. The CDR3 nucleotides are TGTGCCAGCAGCCCTGGGACAGGGGATGAGCAGTTCTTC. Its translation: CASSPGTGDEQFF. Using reference TRBV9 and TRBJ2-1 for the parts outside the CDR3, the full variable domain is DSGVTQTPKHLITATGQRVTLRCSPRSGDLSVYWYQQSLDQGLQFLIQYYNGEERAKGNILERFSAQQFPDLHSELNLSSLELGDSALYFCASSPGTGDEQFFGPGTRLTVL.

The CDR3 nucleotides read TGTGCCAGCAGAAAAAGGACAGCAACTAATGAAAAACTGTTTTTT. It is translated as CASRKRTATNEKLFF. The chain joins TRBV28 to TRBJ1-4, with D perhaps TRBD1 (6 bases). Per germline, CDR1 MDHEN and CDR2 SYDVKM. The CDR3 loop spans 15 amino acids. Trimming removed 6 bases at V and 0 bases at J, with 11 bases between.

Remarks on this clone: In the same sample, other DNA sequences code for this CDR3. Here the CDR3 DNA reads TGTGCCAGCAGTCTCAGGGACTCCTATGGCTACACCTTC. This gives the protein CASSLRDSYGYTF. This chain connects TRBV12-3 or TRBV12-4 to TRBJ1-2; TRBD1 might be the D (5 bases). The CDR3 is 13 residues long. Trimming took off 5 bases at V and 4 bases at J, with 11 bases between the two ends.

V is TRBV15 and J is TRBJ2-2, with 16 bases fitting TRBD2. V shed 4 bases, J shed 6 bases, and the junction held 14 bases outside the gene matches. The germline V gene has CDR1 LNHNV and CDR2 YYDKDF (reference sequence). The CDR3 contains 20 residues. The CDR3 sequence: CATSTGTSGGARLFAGELFF. CDR3 bases: TGTGCCACCAGCACCGGGACTAGCGGGGGGGCTAGGTTGTTCGCCGGGGAGCTGTTTTTT.

This clone occurred once. V gene TRBV11-3 combines with J gene TRBJ2-2, with a tentative D call TRBD1 (6 bases). The CDR3 covers 13 residues. Deletions cut 5 bases from V and 6 bases from J, with 10 bases between. Germline V CDR1 and CDR2: SGHNT, YENEEA. The CDR3, as DNA: TGTGCCAGCAGCCTACAGGGACCCGGGGAGCTGTTTTTT. Translating it yields CASSLQGPGELFF.

The chain combines TRBV19 with TRBJ2-3; TRBD2 matches 9 bases. CDR3 length equals 16 residues. Germline CDR1 reads LNHDA; CDR2 reads SQIVND (reference sequence). With 3 bases clipped from V and 2 bases from J, the junction kept 6 bases outside the gene matches. The CDR3 loop is CASSIWRGGSTDTQYF. The CDR3 DNA follows: TGTGCCAGTAGTATTTGGCGGGGGGGTTCCACAGATACGCAGTATTTT.

The rearrangement links TRBV6-5 to TRBJ1-1, with D uncertain. With 6 bases removed from V and 4 bases from J, the gap between germline ends came to 15 bases. The CDR3 consists of 14 residues. Germline V gives CDR1 MNHEY, CDR2 SVGAGI. CDR3 protein: CASRPTVAGTEAFF. As DNA, the CDR3 is TGTGCCAGCAGGCCCACCGTGGCGGGCACTGAAGCTTTCTTT.

CDR3 region: CASSQGDISNYGYTF. The CDR3 DNA is TGCGCCAGCAGCCAAGGGGACATCTCTAACTATGGCTACACCTTC. The V and J genes are TRBV4-1 and TRBJ1-2; D might be TRBD1 (6 bases). Germline-derived CDR1 and CDR2 are MGHRA and YSYEKL. V was shortened by 1 base and J by 0 bases, with 9 bases between the two germline ends. This CDR3 has 15 amino acids.

The genes are TRBV6-2 or TRBV6-3 and TRBJ2-6; possible D gene TRBD2, 6 bases. Germline V gene lookup returns CDR1 MNHEY and CDR2 SVGEGT. This CDR3 has 14 amino acids. The V gene lost 5 bases and the J gene lost 3 bases, with 8 bases spanning the gap. The CDR3 is CASSPGGGANVLTF. In nucleotides, the CDR3 is TGTGCCAGCAGTCCCGGGGGTGGGGCCAACGTCCTGACTTTC.

The V call is TRBV19, the J call TRBJ2-7; D is undetermined. This CDR3 comprises 14 residues. CDR1 LNHDA and CDR2 SQIVND come from the germline V gene (reference sequence). V was shortened by 11 bases and J by 1 base, with 18 bases between the two germline ends. The CDR3 nucleotides are TGTGCCTCCTCCTTCGGCGGAGCATCCTACGAGCAGTACTTC. Residues: CASSFGGASYEQYF.

This clone was seen more than once but under ten times. The chain is built from TRBV20-1 and TRBJ2-5; TRBD2 might be the D (5 bases). The CDR3 is 11 residues long. The V and J ends lost 8 bases and 7 bases respectively, with 14 bases between them. The germline CDR1 and CDR2 sequences are DFQATT and SNEGSKA (reference sequence). The CDR3 region is CSCGRGWTQYF. The CDR3 DNA reads as TGCAGTTGTGGCCGCGGGTGGACCCAGTACTTC.

This chain uses TRBV6-2 or TRBV6-3 with TRBJ1-2, with 8 nucleotides matching TRBD1. V lost 4 bases, J lost 8 bases, and 12 bases stayed unmatched. The V gene's germline CDR1 is MNHEY and CDR2 SVGEGT. There are 15 residues in the CDR3. The CDR3 region has the DNA TGTGCCAGCAGTTTCCACTTCGACAGGGGCGGAGGCTACACCTTC. Residues: CASSFHFDRGGGYTF.

This chain connects TRBV28 to TRBJ1-5; 8 nucleotides line up with TRBD1. The junction had 9 bases not matched to a gene; V was cut back by 7 bases and J by 1 base. The CDR3 sequence is 16 residues long. The germline gives CDR1 MDHEN, CDR2 SYDVKM. CDR3 region: CASNPVDRGSNQPQHF. As DNA, the CDR3 is TGTGCCAGCAATCCTGTAGACAGGGGCAGCAATCAGCCCCAGCATTTT. Filled out from reference TRBV28 and TRBJ1-5, the complete variable domain reads DVKVTQSSRYLVKRTGEKVFLECVQDMDHENMFWYRQDPGLGLRLIYFSYDVKMKEKGDIPEGYSVSREKKERFSLILESASTNQTSMYLCASNPVDRGSNQPQHFGDGTRLSIL.

This clone has more than one count but fewer than ten. The chain has TRBV7-2 and TRBJ1-1; no definite D call. CDR1 and CDR2 (germline): SGHTA, FQGNSA. The CDR3 length is 15 residues. Trimming shortened V by 6 bases and J by 4 bases, and 18 bases separated the two germline ends. The CDR3 loop reads CASRRTAPGVTEAFF. CDR3 nucleotides: TGTGCCAGCAGGCGTACGGCCCCCGGGGTCACTGAAGCTTTCTTT.

The chain recombines TRBV5-1 with TRBJ2-3; 8 nucleotides match TRBD2. After removal of 7 bases from V and 5 bases from J, the junction contained 9 bases not matched to a gene. Germline CDR1 and CDR2: SGHRS and YFSETQ. The CDR3 spans 14 residues. CDR3 sequence (DNA): TGCGCCAGCGAACCCGGGGGGGCCCTAGATACGCAGTATTTT. Protein: CASEPGGALDTQYF.

CDR3 nucleotides: TGTGCCTGGAATGCGGGGTGGCAGCCCCAGCATTTT. It yields the protein CAWNAGWQPQHF. V usage is TRBV30 and J usage is TRBJ1-5, with D unresolved. V was pared by 4 bases and J by 7 bases, with 11 bases between. There are 12 residues in the CDR3. In germline, CDR1 is GTSNPN, CDR2 SVGIG (reference sequence).

The chain uses TRBV27 and TRBJ1-1; D gene ambiguous. Trimming shortened V by 3 bases and J by 2 bases, and 7 bases separated the two germline ends. Per germline, CDR1 MNHEY and CDR2 SMNVEV (reference sequence). This CDR3 has 13 residues. The CDR3: CASSFLLNTEAFF. CDR3 nucleotides: TGTGCCAGCAGTTTTTTGCTAAACACTGAAGCTTTCTTT.

This clone was found once. The chain uses TRBV6-5 and TRBJ1-5; tentative D call: TRBD1 (5 bases). V was trimmed by 2 bases and J by 11 bases, leaving 16 bases between them. The CDR3 extends over 14 amino acids. Germline-derived CDR1 and CDR2 are MNHEY and SVGAGI. The CDR3 reads CASSYRQGRRSQHF. The CDR3 bases are TGTGCCAGCAGTTACCGCCAGGGCCGGCGGTCCCAGCATTTT.

V usage is TRBV25-1 and J usage is TRBJ2-1; 14 bases are shared with TRBD2. V trimming: 10 bases; J trimming: 8 bases; junction bases outside the gene matches: 10. The germline CDR1 and CDR2 sequences are MGHDK and SYGVNS. This CDR3 has 15 amino acids. Here the CDR3 reads CATNRGLAGDYEQFF. CDR3 bases: TGTGCCACGAATAGGGGACTAGCGGGGGACTATGAGCAGTTCTTC.

The gene calls are TRBV9 and TRBJ2-1; 9 bases are a match to TRBD2. The CDR3 spans 15 residues. CDR1 is SGDLS and CDR2 is YYNGEE in the germline V gene. V lost 2 bases, J lost 3 bases, and 3 bases stayed unmatched. CDR3 protein: CASSVSSGGYNEQFF. Written as DNA, the CDR3 is TGTGCCAGCAGCGTGAGTAGCGGGGGCTACAATGAGCAGTTCTTC.

This chain links TRBV2 with TRBJ2-7, with 8 bases lining up with TRBD1. The V gene's germline CDR1 is SNHLY and CDR2 FYNNEI. Losses at the gene ends were 3 bases for V and 1 base for J; bases not matched to a gene: 2. This CDR3 contains 14 residues. The CDR3 spells CASSDRDRSYEQYF. DNA of the CDR3: TGTGCCAGCAGTGATCGGGACAGGTCCTACGAGCAGTACTTC. Full variable domain (rest looked up from reference TRBV2 and TRBJ2-7): EPEVTQTPSHQVTQMGQEVILRCVPISNHLYFYWYRQILGQKVEFLVSFYNNEISEKSEIFDDQFSVERPDGSNFTLKIRSTKLEDSAMYFCASSDRDRSYEQYFGPGTRLTVT.

This clone was counted a few times. The chain joins TRBV19 to TRBJ1-6, with no clear D. The CDR3 loop spans 15 amino acids. V lost 2 bases and J 9 bases, leaving 14 bases between the germline ends. Germline-derived CDR1 and CDR2 are LNHDA and SQIVND (reference sequence). This CDR3 is CASSINGIAVSPLHF. The CDR3 DNA sequence: TGTGCCAGTAGTATAAATGGTATCGCGGTTTCACCCCTCCACTTT.